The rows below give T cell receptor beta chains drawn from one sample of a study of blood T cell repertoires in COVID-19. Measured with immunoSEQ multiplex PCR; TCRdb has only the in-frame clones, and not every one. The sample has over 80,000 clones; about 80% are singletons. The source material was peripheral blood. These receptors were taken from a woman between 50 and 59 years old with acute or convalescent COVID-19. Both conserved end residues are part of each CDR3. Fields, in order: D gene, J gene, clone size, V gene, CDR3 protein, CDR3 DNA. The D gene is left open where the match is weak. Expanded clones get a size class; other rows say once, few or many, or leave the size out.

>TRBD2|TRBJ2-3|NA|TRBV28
CASSWSGGTDTQYF
TGTGCCAGCAGTTGGAGCGGGGGAACAGATACGCAGTATTTT
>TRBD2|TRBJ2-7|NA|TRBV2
CASSPGLVNEQYF
TGTGCCAGCAGCCCAGGACTAGTAAACGAGCAGTACTTC
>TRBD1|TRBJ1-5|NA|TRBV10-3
CAISEGTGANQPQHF
TGTGCCATCAGTGAGGGGACAGGGGCTAATCAGCCCCAGCATTTT
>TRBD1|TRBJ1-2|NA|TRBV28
CASSPTGGANYGYTF
TGTGCCAGCAGTCCCACAGGGGGCGCTAACTATGGCTACACCTTC
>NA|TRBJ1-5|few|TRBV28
CASRGRGSFGNQPQHF
TGTGCCAGCAGGGGCAGGGGAAGTTTTGGGAATCAGCCCCAGCATTTT
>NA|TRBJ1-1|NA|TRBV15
CATSVQGLTEAFF
TGTGCCACCAGCGTTCAGGGACTTACTGAAGCTTTCTTT
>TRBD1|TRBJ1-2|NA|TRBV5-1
CASSLGTGDNYGYTF
TGCGCCAGCAGCTTGGGGACAGGCGATAACTATGGCTACACCTTC
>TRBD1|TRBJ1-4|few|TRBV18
CASSGQGSTTNEKLFF
TGTGCCAGCTCCGGACAGGGGTCCACAACTAATGAAAAACTGTTTTTT
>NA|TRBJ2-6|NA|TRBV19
CASGPKGIPSGANVLTF
TGTGCCAGTGGCCCCAAGGGGATCCCGTCTGGGGCCAACGTCCTGACTTTC
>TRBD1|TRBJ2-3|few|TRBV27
CASSLSNRGPIDTQYF
TGTGCCAGCAGTTTATCGAACAGGGGGCCGATAGATACGCAGTATTTT
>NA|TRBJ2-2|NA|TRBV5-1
CASRDRPLRGELFF
TGCGCCAGCAGGGACAGACCATTACGCGGGGAGCTGTTTTTT
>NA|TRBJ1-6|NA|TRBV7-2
CASSKYLRQGNSPLHF
TGTGCCAGCAGCAAGTATTTGCGGCAGGGAAATTCACCCCTCCACTTT
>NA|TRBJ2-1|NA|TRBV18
CASSPVQGYNEQFF
TGTGCCAGCTCACCGGTTCAGGGATACAATGAGCAGTTCTTC
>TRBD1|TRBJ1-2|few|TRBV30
CAWSAGQTIYTF
TGTGCCTGGTCCGCGGGACAGACCATCTACACCTTC
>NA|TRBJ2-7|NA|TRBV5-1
CASSPGHISYEQYF
TGCGCCAGCAGCCCGGGACACATCTCCTACGAGCAGTACTTC
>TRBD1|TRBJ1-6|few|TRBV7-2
CASSLAEGANSPLHF
TGTGCCAGCAGCTTAGCAGAGGGGGCGAATTCACCCCTCCACTTT
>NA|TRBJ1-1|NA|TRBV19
CASKGGGLNTEAFF
TGTGCCAGTAAAGGGGGGGGATTAAACACTGAAGCTTTCTTT
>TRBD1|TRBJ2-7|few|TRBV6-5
CASSYRRGPHEQYF
TGTGCCAGCAGTTACCGTAGGGGGCCCCACGAGCAGTACTTC
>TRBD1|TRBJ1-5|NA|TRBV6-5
CASSSSGGAGQPQHF
TGTGCCAGCAGTTCCTCAGGGGGCGCGGGTCAGCCCCAGCATTTT
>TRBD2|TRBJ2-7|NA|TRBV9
CASSFGTSGTYEQYF
TGTGCCAGCAGTTTTGGGACTAGCGGAACCTACGAGCAGTACTTC
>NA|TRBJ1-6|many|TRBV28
CASRIWTENSPLHF
TGTGCCAGCAGGATTTGGACAGAAAATTCACCCCTCCACTTT
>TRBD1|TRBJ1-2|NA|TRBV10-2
CASRALRTGNTINYGYTF
TGCGCCAGCCGCGCTCTGAGGACAGGGAACACAATAAACTATGGCTACACCTTC
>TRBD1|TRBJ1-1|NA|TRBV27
CASSLGTQGASEAFF
TGTGCCAGCAGTTTAGGAACACAGGGGGCTTCGGAAGCTTTCTTT
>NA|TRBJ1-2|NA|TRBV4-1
CASSQEEATANYGYTF
TGCGCCAGCAGCCAAGAGGAAGCCACAGCTAACTATGGCTACACCTTC
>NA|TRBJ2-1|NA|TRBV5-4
CASRKDSYNEQFF
TGTGCCAGCAGAAAGGACAGTTACAATGAGCAGTTCTTC
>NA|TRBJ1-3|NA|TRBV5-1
CASSPLGAADTIYF
TGCGCCAGCAGCCCGTTGGGGGCAGCGGACACCATATATTTT
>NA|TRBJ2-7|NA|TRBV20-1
CSASPPAGAYEQYF
TGCAGTGCTAGTCCCCCGGCAGGGGCCTACGAGCAGTACTTC
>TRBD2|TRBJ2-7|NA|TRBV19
CASSTGGLAAYEQYF
TGTGCCAGTAGTACTGGCGGACTAGCGGCCTACGAGCAGTACTTC